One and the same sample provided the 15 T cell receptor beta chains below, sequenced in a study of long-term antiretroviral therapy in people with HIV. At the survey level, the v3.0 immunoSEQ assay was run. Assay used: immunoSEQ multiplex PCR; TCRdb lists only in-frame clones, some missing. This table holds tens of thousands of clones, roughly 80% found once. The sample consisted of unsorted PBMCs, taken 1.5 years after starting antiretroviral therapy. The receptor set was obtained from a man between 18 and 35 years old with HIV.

The CDR3 region is CASSIDRDSNTEAFF. The CDR3 DNA reads as TGTGCCAGTAGTATAGATCGTGACAGTAACACTGAAGCTTTCTTT. The chain carries TRBV19 and TRBJ1-1; possibly TRBD1 for D (5 bases). The CDR3 contains 15 residues. Germline values: CDR1 LNHDA, CDR2 SQIVND (reference sequence). V lost 0 bases and J 2 bases, leaving 10 bases between the germline ends.

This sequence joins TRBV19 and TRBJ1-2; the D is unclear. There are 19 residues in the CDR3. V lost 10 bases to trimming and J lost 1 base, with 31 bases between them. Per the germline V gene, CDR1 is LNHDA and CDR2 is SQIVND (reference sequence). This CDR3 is CATQDRGRDSDKVNYGYTF. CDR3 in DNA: TGTGCCACCCAGGATAGAGGCCGCGACTCTGATAAGGTTAACTATGGCTACACCTTC.

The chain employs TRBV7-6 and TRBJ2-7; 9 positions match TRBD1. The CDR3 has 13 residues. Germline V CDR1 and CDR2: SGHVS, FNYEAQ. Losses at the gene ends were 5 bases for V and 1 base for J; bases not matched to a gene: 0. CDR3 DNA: TGTGCCAGCAGCGACAGGGGGTCCTACGAGCAGTACTTC. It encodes CASSDRGSYEQYF.

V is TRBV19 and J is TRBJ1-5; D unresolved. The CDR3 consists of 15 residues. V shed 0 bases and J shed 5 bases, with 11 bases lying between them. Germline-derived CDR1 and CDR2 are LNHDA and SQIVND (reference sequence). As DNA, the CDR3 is TGTGCCAGTAGTATAGATCCACAAGGACATCAGCCCCAGCATTTT. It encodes CASSIDPQGHQPQHF.

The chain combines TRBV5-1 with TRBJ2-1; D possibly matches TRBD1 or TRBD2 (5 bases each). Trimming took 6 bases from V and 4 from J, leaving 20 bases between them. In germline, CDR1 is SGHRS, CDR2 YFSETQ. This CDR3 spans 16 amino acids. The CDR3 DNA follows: TGCGCCAGCACCCCCGAGGGGTCTAGCCGGTACAATGAGCAGTTCTTC. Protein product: CASTPEGSSRYNEQFF.

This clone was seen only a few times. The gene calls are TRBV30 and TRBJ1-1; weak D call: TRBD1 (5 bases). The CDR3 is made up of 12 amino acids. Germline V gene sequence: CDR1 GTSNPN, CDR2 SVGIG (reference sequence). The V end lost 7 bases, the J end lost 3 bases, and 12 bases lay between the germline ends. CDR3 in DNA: TGTGCCTTTACAGACAGTCACACTGAAGCTTTCTTT. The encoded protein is CAFTDSHTEAFF. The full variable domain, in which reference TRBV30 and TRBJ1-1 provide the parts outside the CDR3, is SQTIHQWPATLVQPVGSPLSLECTVEGTSNPNLYWYRQAAGRGLQLLFYSVGIGQISSEVPQNLSASRPQDRQFILSSKKLLLSDSGFYLCAFTDSHTEAFFGQGTRLTVV.

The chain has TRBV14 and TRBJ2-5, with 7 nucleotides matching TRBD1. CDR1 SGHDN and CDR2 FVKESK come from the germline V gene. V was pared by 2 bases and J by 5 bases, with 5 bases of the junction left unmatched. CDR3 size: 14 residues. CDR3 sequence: CASSQNRGRETQYF. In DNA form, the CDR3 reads TGTGCCAGCAGCCAAAACAGGGGTCGGGAGACCCAGTACTTC.

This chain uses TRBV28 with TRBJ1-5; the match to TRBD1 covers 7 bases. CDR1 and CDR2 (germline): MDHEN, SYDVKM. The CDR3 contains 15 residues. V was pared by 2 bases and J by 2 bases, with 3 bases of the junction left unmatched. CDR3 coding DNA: TGTGCCAGCAGTTTAAGCCAGGGGGGCAATCAGCCCCAGCATTTT. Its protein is CASSLSQGGNQPQHF. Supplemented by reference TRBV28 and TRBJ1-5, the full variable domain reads DVKVTQSSRYLVKRTGEKVFLECVQDMDHENMFWYRQDPGLGLRLIYFSYDVKMKEKGDIPEGYSVSREKKERFSLILESASTNQTSMYLCASSLSQGGNQPQHFGDGTRLSIL.

Written as DNA, the CDR3 is TGTGCCAGCAGCCTACCTCCAGGGATAGGCACAGATACGCAGTATTTT. It translates to CASSLPPGIGTDTQYF. The rearrangement links TRBV14 to TRBJ2-3, with a tentative D call TRBD1 (5 bases). V lost 4 bases and J 1 base, leaving 15 bases between the germline ends. Looked up from germline, CDR1 is SGHDN and CDR2 is FVKESK. The CDR3 contains 16 residues.

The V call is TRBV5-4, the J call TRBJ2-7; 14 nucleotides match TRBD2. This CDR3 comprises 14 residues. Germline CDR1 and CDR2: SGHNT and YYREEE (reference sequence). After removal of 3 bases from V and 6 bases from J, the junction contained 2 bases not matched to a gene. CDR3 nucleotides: TGTGCCAGCAGCTCGGGACTAGCGGGAGTCGAGCAGTACTTC. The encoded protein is CASSSGLAGVEQYF.

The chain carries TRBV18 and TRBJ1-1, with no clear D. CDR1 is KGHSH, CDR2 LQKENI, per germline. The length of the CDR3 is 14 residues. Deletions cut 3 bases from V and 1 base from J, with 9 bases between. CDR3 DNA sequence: TGTGCCAGCTCACCCGGGGAAGGGAACACTGAAGCTTTCTTT. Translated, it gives CASSPGEGNTEAFF.

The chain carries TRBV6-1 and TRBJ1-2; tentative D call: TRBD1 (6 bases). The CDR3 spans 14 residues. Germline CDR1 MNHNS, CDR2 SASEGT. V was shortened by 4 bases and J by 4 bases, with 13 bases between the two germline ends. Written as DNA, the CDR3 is TGTGCCAGCAGTGCCCAGGGGAAACTCTATGGCTACACCTTC. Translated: CASSAQGKLYGYTF.

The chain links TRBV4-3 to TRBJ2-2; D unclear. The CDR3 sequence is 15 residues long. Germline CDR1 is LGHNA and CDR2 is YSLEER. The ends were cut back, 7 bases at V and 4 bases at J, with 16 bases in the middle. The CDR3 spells CASTPGLGGTGELFF. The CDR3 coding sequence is TGCGCCAGCACCCCCGGCCTGGGTGGCACCGGGGAGCTGTTTTTT.

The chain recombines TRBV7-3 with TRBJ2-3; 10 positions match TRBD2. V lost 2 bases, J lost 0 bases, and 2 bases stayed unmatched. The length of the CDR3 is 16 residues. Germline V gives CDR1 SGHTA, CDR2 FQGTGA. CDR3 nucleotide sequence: TGTGCCAGCAGCTTAGTAGCGGGAGGAAGCACAGATACGCAGTATTTT. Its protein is CASSLVAGGSTDTQYF.

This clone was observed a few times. The CDR3 nucleotides read TGCGCCAGCAGTGAGCCGGGACAGGGGGCTTTCTTT. Translation: CASSEPGQGAFF. The chain is built from TRBV10-1 and TRBJ1-1; 10 nucleotides align to TRBD1. This CDR3 region has 12 residues. V was clipped by 2 bases and J by 11 bases; unmatched bases: 2. CDR1 is WNHNN and CDR2 is SYGVQD in the germline V gene (reference sequence).